Below are 11 T cell receptor beta chains sequenced from a single sample in a study of technical replicates of blood from a handful of donors. Using immunoSEQ multiplex PCR, the repertoire was profiled, and TCRdb retains in-frame clones only, with some absent. The sample has around 13,000 clones, under 85% seen once. Sequenced material: PBMCs. All receptors derive from a human donor in good health.

This rearrangement joins TRBV6-5 to TRBJ2-7; possible D gene TRBD1, 5 bases. The ends were cut back, 7 bases at V and 0 bases at J, with 13 bases in the middle. Germline lookup yields CDR1 MNHEY and CDR2 SVGAGI. The CDR3 is 14 amino acids. In DNA, the CDR3 is TGTGCCAGCACCGACAGAGGATACTCCTACGAGCAGTACTTC. Translation gives CASTDRGYSYEQYF.

The chain employs TRBV5-6 and TRBJ2-1, with 11 bases aligning to TRBD2. CDR1 and CDR2 (germline): SGHDT, YYEEEE. CDR3 length: 15 residues. V was clipped by 4 bases and J by 3 bases; unmatched bases: 3. The CDR3 loop reads CASSAGTSGYNEQFF. The CDR3 coding sequence is TGTGCCAGCAGCGCCGGGACTAGCGGCTACAATGAGCAGTTCTTC.

This clone showed up just a few times. The chain links TRBV27 to TRBJ1-2; 12 nucleotides line up with TRBD1. Trimming at V came to 6 bases and at J to 7 bases, leaving 9 bases not matched to a gene. CDR3 size: 15 residues. Germline lookup yields CDR1 MNHEY and CDR2 SMNVEV (reference sequence). The CDR3 nucleotides read TGTGCCAGCAGCCCGAGGGGACAGGGGGCACTTGGCTACACCTTC. Translating it yields CASSPRGQGALGYTF.

The chain uses TRBV7-5 and TRBJ2-7; the DNA was not used to check the table's D call, TRBD2. TRBV7-5 is a known pseudogene. The CDR3 loop spans 16 amino acids. The CDR3, as DNA: TGTGTCAGAAGCTTAACCTACCTAGCGGGGCGCTACGAGCAGTACTTC. Translated: CVRSLTYLAGRYEQYF.

Comments on this clone: Other nucleotide sequences in the sample specify the same CDR3. This sequence joins TRBV6-5 and TRBJ2-7; D possibly corresponds to TRBD1 (5 bases). Between the trimmed V and J ends, which lost 5 bases and 3 bases, there was a span of 5 bases. CDR1 MNHEY and CDR2 SVGAGI come from the germline V gene. This CDR3 is 11 amino acids long. The CDR3 bases are TGTGCCAGCAGTAGGGGCTACGAGCAGTACTTC. Translated: CASSRGYEQYF.

The rearrangement links TRBV19 to TRBJ2-7; 8 bases are a match to TRBD2. The V gene end was trimmed by 1 base and the J gene end by 2 bases; junction bases not matched to a gene: 7. The CDR3 is 16 amino acids. Germline CDR1 reads LNHDA; CDR2 reads SQIVND (reference sequence). The CDR3: CASSIAQGGRTYEQYF. CDR3 DNA: TGTGCCAGTAGTATAGCGCAGGGCGGGAGGACCTACGAGCAGTACTTC.

The gene calls are TRBV5-1 and TRBJ2-2; D possibly corresponds to TRBD1 (6 bases). Germline V lookup: CDR1 SGHRS, CDR2 YFSETQ. Trimming cost V 3 bases and J 4 bases, with 10 bases left between them. CDR3 size: 14 residues. This CDR3 is CASSWLQGTGELFF. The CDR3, as DNA: TGCGCCAGCAGCTGGTTACAGGGCACCGGGGAGCTGTTTTTT.

This chain uses TRBV7-9 with TRBJ2-7; tentatively, D is TRBD2 (7 bases). Germline values: CDR1 SEHNR, CDR2 FQNEAQ (reference sequence). The CDR3 consists of 13 residues. The V end was cut by 2 bases, the J end by 6 bases, with 11 bases between. The CDR3 here is CASSLRGAPEQYF. CDR3 DNA sequence: TGTGCCAGCAGCTTACGGGGGGCACCCGAGCAGTACTTC.

V gene TRBV10-3 combines with J gene TRBJ2-2, with 11 bases aligning to TRBD2. Germline loops: CDR1 ENHRY, CDR2 SYGVKD. Germline trimming cut 3 bases from V and 4 bases from J; bases unmatched to any gene: 4. The CDR3 runs 16 residues. The CDR3 DNA reads as TGTGCCATCAGTGAACGGCTAGCGGGAGGCACCGGGGAGCTGTTTTTT. Translated, it gives CAISERLAGGTGELFF.

V gene TRBV10-3 combines with J gene TRBJ1-1; D not certain. Germline V gene sequence: CDR1 ENHRY, CDR2 SYGVKD. The CDR3 length is 14 residues. The germline V and J ends were trimmed by 2 bases and 1 base, with 8 bases remaining between them. The DNA for the CDR3 is TGTGCCATCAGTGAGATCTCAGGGAACACTGAAGCTTTCTTT. The encoded protein is CAISEISGNTEAFF.

The chain links TRBV30 to TRBJ2-1, with a tentative D call TRBD2 (6 bases). CDR1 GTSNPN and CDR2 SVGIG come from the germline V gene (reference sequence). V gave up 5 bases and J gave up 8 bases, with 16 bases separating them. This CDR3 is built from 13 residues. This CDR3 is CAWGSGGVHEQFF. The CDR3 nucleotides are TGTGCCTGGGGAAGTGGAGGGGTCCATGAGCAGTTCTTC.